The T cell receptor (beta chain) described here comes from a study of T cell responses to AZD1222 COVID-19 vaccine listed by TCRdb under 2021. At the level of the whole study: AZD1222 recipients given second doses at about 4 weeks or at about 12 weeks were pooled, since spike-specific TCR depth and breadth were not found to differ between the two schedules. TCR sequencing was performed for approximately 240 trial participants, of whom about 200 were given two doses of AZD1222 and approximately 25 were given two doses of MenACWY control vaccine. Trial participants were enrolled by age into 18-55, 56-69 and 70-plus year subgroups, with roughly 160, 29 and 62 TCR-sequenced participants respectively. Study-level results and caveats: Epitopes outside the regions mutated in the B.1.351 and B.1.1.7 variants were reportedly recognized by nearly half of the unique spike-specific TCRs. Most participants were white British and females outnumbered males, and the authors suggested that clonal diversity may have been underestimated. No day 14 peak-response samples were available, so repertoires were characterized only after the peak T cell response. After two AZD1222 doses, spike-specific TCR breadth and depth were significantly higher than at day 0 and than in MenACWY recipients. Vaccine-associated CD4 TCRs spanned the whole spike protein, with dominant responses in regions 160-218 and 743-854. Conclusions about previously exposed vaccinees are limited, since just six or seven AZD1222 recipients were seropositive for SARS-CoV-2 at baseline. In the small 56-69-year group, the increase in depth fell short of significance, most likely because of low power.

In regard to this clone: Which antigen it targets is not known. Qualities for individual bases were not recorded, and no much larger clone is one base off.

V loses 10 bases, J loses 6 bases, and the germline ends lie 21 bases apart. CDR1 MDHEN and CDR2 SYDVKM were looked up in the germline V gene. The CDR3 sequence holds 14 residues, the cysteine and phenylalanine included. Only the CDR3 region is kept as DNA, spanning 42 bases read in frame from base 1. The CDR3 regions of human TCRbeta chains were analyzed by immunosequencing. As for the original processing: TCRs in the repertoires were matched against a reference library of SARS-CoV-2-specific TCRs that had been generated with the MIRA antigen-specificity platform. Breadth was defined as the fraction of unique TCRs that were SARS-CoV-2-associated, and depth was defined as the fraction of total T cells that were SARS-CoV-2-associated. Using the MIRA data, each spike-specific TCR was assigned both to the spike region to which the TCR was reactive and to a CD4 or CD8 class. Log10-transformed breadth and depth values were compared by one-way ANOVA with Sidak's multiple comparisons tests. TCRdb holds this immuneACCESS table with in-frame rearrangements only. Some clones are missing; in checked studies, unresolved V genes explain under half, and the rest has no known cause. V and J calls plus clone size are reproduced from that table; the DNA served to infer D and trimming. This sample has about 100,000 clones in its table, and over 75% of those were observed once. The ten largest account for around 2.8% of the sample.

The intended sense of this specimen's time point label: baseline before first vaccination. The vaccinee samples were drawn from two UK trials, COV001 and COV002, one of which was a single-blind randomized controlled phase 2/3 trial testing AZD1222 (ChAdOx1 nCoV-19) in healthy adults. For TCRbeta chain sequencing, PBMC samples were collected from trial participants at day 0 and at day 28 after the second dose. The chain links TRBV28 with TRBJ1-1; the D gene cannot be resolved reliably. Material: peripheral blood, obtained on day 0 of AZD1222 vaccination. This TCR was sampled from an adult in good health. CDR3 loop: CAIRTGGFKAEAFF. The DNA sequence is as follows: TGTGCCATCCGTACTGGAGGGTTTAAGGCTGAAGCTTTCTTT.